Detailed here is one T cell receptor beta chain. This sample is part of a study of blood T cell repertoires in COVID-19. In the study overall: Both acute and convalescent COVID-19 samples were obtained from the United States, Italy and Spain. T cells, B-cell-depleted T cells, or PBMCs provided the cDNA or gDNA that served as material.

Assay used: immunoSEQ multiplex PCR; TCRdb lists only in-frame clones, some missing. Of 65,000 to 90,000 clones listed, around 85% are singletons. This sequence originates from a man younger than 40 with acute or convalescent COVID-19. Sample: peripheral blood.

The CDR3: CAWWDRRNSPLHF. DNA of the CDR3: TGTGCCTGGTGGGACAGACGAAATTCACCCCTCCACTTT. This sequence joins TRBV30 and TRBJ1-6; 7 nucleotides line up with TRBD1. CDR3 length: 13 amino acids. Germline V gives CDR1 GTSNPN, CDR2 SVGIG (reference sequence). The V segment lost 5 bases and the J segment 7 bases; nucleotides outside the gene matches: 5. Supplemented by reference TRBV30 and TRBJ1-6, the full variable domain reads SQTIHQWPATLVQPVGSPLSLECTVEGTSNPNLYWYRQAAGRGLQLLFYSVGIGQISSEVPQNLSASRPQDRQFILSSKKLLLSDSGFYLCAWWDRRNSPLHFGNGTRLTVT.